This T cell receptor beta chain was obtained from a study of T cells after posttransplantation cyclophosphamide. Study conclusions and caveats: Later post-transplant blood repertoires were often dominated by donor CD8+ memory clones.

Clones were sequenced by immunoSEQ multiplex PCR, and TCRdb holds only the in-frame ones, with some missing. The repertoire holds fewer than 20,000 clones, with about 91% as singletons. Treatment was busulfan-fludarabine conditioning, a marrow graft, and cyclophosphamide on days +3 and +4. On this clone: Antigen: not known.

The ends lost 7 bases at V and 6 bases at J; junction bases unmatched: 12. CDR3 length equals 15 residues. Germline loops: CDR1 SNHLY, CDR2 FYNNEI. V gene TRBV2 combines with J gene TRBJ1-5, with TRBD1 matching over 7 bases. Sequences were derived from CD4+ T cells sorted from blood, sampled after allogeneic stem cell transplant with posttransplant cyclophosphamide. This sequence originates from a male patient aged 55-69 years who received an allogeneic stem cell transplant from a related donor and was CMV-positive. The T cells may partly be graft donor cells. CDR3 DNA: TGTGCCAGCACGGAATACAGACAGGGTGTTCAGCCCCAGCATTTT. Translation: CASTEYRQGVQPQHF.